The T cell receptor beta chain described here comes from a study of identical twins (dated by TCRdb to 2016 to 2018). About the study as a whole: TCR alpha and beta repertoires from monozygotic twins, unrelated adults of various ages and cord blood were deep-sequenced to test whether fetal clonotypes persist. To rule out contamination, the twin experiments were replicated at different times with different library preparation protocols. Overall results and qualifications from the work: Fewer insertions were carried by abundant cord blood beta clonotypes, a similar but weaker trend appeared in young adult naive repertoires, and no such trend appeared in memory repertoires. Compared with coincidental sharing between unrelated individuals, out-of-frame TCR alpha sequences shared between twins showed an excess of sequences with low generation probability. The excess sharing between twins in beta out-of-frame sequences was weaker because fewer shared sequences reduced the signal-to-noise ratio. In monozygotic twins, recombination models systematically underestimated out-of-frame TCR alpha sharing, but the models matched the sharing seen between unrelated individuals. Because the same donors could not be followed over many years, the conclusions depended on cross-sectional statistical analysis. Invariant T cells such as MAIT and iNKT could partly confound zero-insertion analyses, although diverse VJ usage argued against such confounding for most clonotypes.

At least ten counts were recorded for this clonotype. Its antigen remains unidentified. Base qualities are not recorded, but no much larger clone differs from it by a single base. Every donor was a healthy Caucasian. Three pairs of female monozygotic twins, all aged roughly 18 to 29 years, were included in the twin cohort. Peripheral blood mononuclear cells were the source from which RNA for the TCR libraries was isolated. The library was made by 5' RACE. The run used an Illumina HiSeq 2000. A universal primer binding site was introduced by template switching, and a unique molecular identifier was present in the final cDNA, enabling accurate counting of TCR cDNA molecules. Specific primers in the conserved constant-segment region were used to synthesize first-strand cDNA for TCR alpha and beta chains. Each cDNA library was double barcoded, with a SMART-Mk sample barcode plus Illumina barcodes, to control for contamination. TruSeq adapter sequences along with Illumina sample barcodes were introduced in two successive PCR steps. The Illumina HiSeq platform was used with custom primers to sequence TCR alpha and beta cDNA libraries. The paper's data handling went like this. MiGEC processed the raw reads to extract unique molecular identifiers, while MiXCR was used to determine the CDR3 positions. For each individual, recombination models were inferred using an EM algorithm with the repgenHMM and IGoR tools. Shared clonotype analysis was performed with the tcR package in R, normalizing sharing by the product of cloneset sizes. Out-of-frame nonproductive sequences were analyzed to study raw recombination free of thymic and clonal selection effects. TCRdb handled the public reads itself, with Q25 trimming in fastp and clone calling in MiXCR, and kept productive beta chains. CDR3 protein sequences are deduplicated, and each keeps its most common genes and DNA. These V and J calls are TCRdb output, not the study's own analysis. The sample includes some 900,000 distinct CDR3 sequences, with around 12% observed a single time. Around 1.5% of the sample lies in the top ten.

The CDR3 has 13 amino acids, counting the end cysteine and phenylalanine. The CDR3 DNA has 39 bases and is translated from base 1. From a lookup of the germline V gene (reference sequence), CDR1 and CDR2 are MNHNY and SVGAGI. A distance of 6 bases separates the germline ends of V and J, which lose 2 bases and 4 bases respectively. The same sample was also used in a study of yellow fever vaccine responses in identical twins. That second report states: The authors reported that the T cell response to vaccination in identical twins appeared partly convergent and partly personalized. The study precisely tracked vaccine-responding T cell clones in identical twins.

Sample: PBMCs. The clonotype originates from a woman aged 18-29 years in good health. This chain is built from TRBV6-6 and TRBJ1-5; the D gene is unclear. The CDR3 protein sequence reads: CASSYAENQPQHF. The nucleotides are TGTGCCAGCAGTTACGCCGAAAATCAGCCCCAGCATTTT.